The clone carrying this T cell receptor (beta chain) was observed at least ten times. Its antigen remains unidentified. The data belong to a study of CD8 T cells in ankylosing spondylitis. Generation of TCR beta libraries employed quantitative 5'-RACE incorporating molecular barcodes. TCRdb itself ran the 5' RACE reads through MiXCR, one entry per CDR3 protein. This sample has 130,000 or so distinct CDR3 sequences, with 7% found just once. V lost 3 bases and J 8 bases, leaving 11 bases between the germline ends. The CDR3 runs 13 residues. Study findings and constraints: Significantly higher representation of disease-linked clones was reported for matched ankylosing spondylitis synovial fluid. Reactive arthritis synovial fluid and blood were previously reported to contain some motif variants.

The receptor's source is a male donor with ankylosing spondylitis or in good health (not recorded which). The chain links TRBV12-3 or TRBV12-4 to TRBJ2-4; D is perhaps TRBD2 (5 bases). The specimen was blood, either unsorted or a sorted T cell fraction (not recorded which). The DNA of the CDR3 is TGTGCCAGCAGTTTTAACCGGGGTGACATTCAGTACTTC. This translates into CASSFNRGDIQYF.